The next 17 T cell receptor beta chains were all read from a single sample in a study of metastatic and nonmetastatic thyroid tumors. Each patient came to thyroid surgery without any prior treatment (of any kind). TCRdb used MiXCR to call clones anew from the PCR reads. The sample records over 10,000 clones, about 25% being singletons. The sequenced sample was blood. The receptors originated from a male donor with papillary thyroid cancer or a benign thyroid nodule (not recorded which). Some clones in this sample may be carry-over from other donors' samples.

V gene TRBV6-2 or TRBV6-3 combines with J gene TRBJ2-7; 9 nucleotides agree with TRBD2. Looked up from germline, CDR1 is MNHEY and CDR2 is SVGEGT. The CDR3 consists of 15 residues. The V gene end was trimmed by 2 bases and the J gene end by 9 bases; junction bases not matched to a gene: 11. CDR3 bases: TGTGCCAGCAGTTACCGGGGTAGCGGGAGTTCGGGGCAGTACTTC. This gives the protein CASSYRGSGSSGQYF.

This clone has at least ten counts. Other DNA variants within this sample encode the same CDR3. The V call is TRBV20-1, the J call TRBJ1-1; D is ambiguous. The CDR3 has 14 residues. Germline CDR1 DFQATT, CDR2 SNEGSKA (reference sequence). V lost 3 bases to trimming and J lost 4 bases, with 15 bases between them. Here the CDR3 reads CSASDVWGSTEAFF. CDR3 DNA: TGCAGTGCTAGCGACGTGTGGGGTTCCACTGAAGCTTTCTTT.

The J gene is TRBJ2-1, the V gene TRBV25-1; no definite D call. The V end was cut by 5 bases, the J end by 4 bases, with 15 bases between. The CDR3 extends over 15 amino acids. Germline V lookup: CDR1 MGHDK, CDR2 SYGVNS. DNA of the CDR3: TGTGCCAGCAGTTTAGGGTCGTCGTCGTACAATGAGCAGTTCTTC. This gives the protein CASSLGSSSYNEQFF.

The chain is built from TRBV5-6 and TRBJ1-1, with D possibly matching TRBD1 (6 bases). The V and J ends lost 5 bases and 4 bases respectively, with 18 bases between them. CDR3 length: 15 residues. The germline CDR1 and CDR2 sequences are SGHDT and YYEEEE. The DNA of the CDR3 is TGTGCCAGCAGTAACAGGGTCGGGAGACTCACTGAAGCTTTCTTT. Translating it yields CASSNRVGRLTEAFF.

The chain links TRBV30 to TRBJ1-1, with D perhaps TRBD1 (6 bases). Between the trimmed V and J ends, which lost 5 bases and 4 bases, there was a span of 14 bases. The CDR3 has 13 residues. Germline CDR1 GTSNPN, CDR2 SVGIG (reference sequence). In DNA, the CDR3 is TGTGCCTGGGACACAGGGATCAGCACTGAAGCTTTCTTT. Translated: CAWDTGISTEAFF.

This rearrangement joins TRBV28 to TRBJ2-2; 12 bases line up with TRBD2. The CDR3 runs 15 residues. In germline, CDR1 is MDHEN, CDR2 SYDVKM. V gave up 3 bases and J gave up 7 bases; unmatched junction bases: 3. CDR3 in amino acids: CASSFGLAGIGELFF. The DNA of the CDR3 is TGTGCCAGCAGTTTTGGACTAGCGGGGATCGGGGAGCTGTTTTTT.

This chain joins TRBV20-1 and TRBJ2-7; no firm D call. Trimming removed 5 bases from V and 2 bases from J, with 7 bases in between. The CDR3 is made up of 11 amino acids. Germline CDR1 DFQATT, CDR2 SNEGSKA (reference sequence). The CDR3 sequence: CSAGDTYEQYF. The DNA of the CDR3 is TGCAGTGCTGGCGACACCTACGAGCAGTACTTC.

The chain couples TRBV4-3 to TRBJ2-2; either TRBD1 or TRBD2 may fit D (7 bases each). CDR3 length equals 16 residues. The V gene's germline CDR1 is LGHNA and CDR2 YSLEER. Trimming took off 0 bases at V and 6 bases at J, with 14 bases between the two ends. For the CDR3, the DNA is TGCGCCAGCAGCCAAGATCCCGCAGGGGGGGCCGGGGAGCTGTTTTTT. Protein: CASSQDPAGGAGELFF.

The rearrangement links TRBV6-1 to TRBJ1-5; D is unclear. V lost 8 bases to trimming and J lost 0 bases, with 5 bases between them. The CDR3 length is 12 residues. Germline CDR1 reads MNHNS; CDR2 reads SASEGT. The CDR3 protein is CASAPSNQPQHF. The CDR3, as DNA: TGTGCCAGCGCCCCTAGCAATCAGCCCCAGCATTTT.

This clone has only a few counts. The CDR3 DNA reads as TGTGCCAGCTCCTTCGGGGGGGACGAGCAGTACTTC. It yields the protein CASSFGGDEQYF. This chain joins TRBV12-3 or TRBV12-4 and TRBJ2-7; TRBD2 matches 8 bases. With 8 bases clipped from V and 5 bases from J, the junction kept 5 bases outside the gene matches. This CDR3 contains 12 residues.

CDR3 in amino acids: CASSLYYGYTF. Written as DNA, the CDR3 is TGTGCCAGCAGCTTATACTATGGCTACACCTTC. The chain uses TRBV7-2 and TRBJ1-2; D unclear. CDR3 length: 11 amino acids. Germline V gene data show CDR1 as SGHTA and CDR2 as FQGNSA. V was shortened by 2 bases and J by 3 bases, with 1 base between the two germline ends.

This clone was counted between two and nine times. V usage is TRBV20-1 and J usage is TRBJ2-7; 9 bases align to TRBD2. The junction had 8 bases not matched to a gene; V was cut back by 3 bases and J by 2 bases. The CDR3 runs 15 residues. Germline V CDR1 and CDR2: DFQATT, SNEGSKA (reference sequence). The CDR3 DNA is TGCAGTGCTAGTGAATTAGCGGGGGAAGCCTACGAGCAGTACTTC. Encoded protein: CSASELAGEAYEQYF.

This clone was found a few times. The chain joins TRBV6-1 to TRBJ2-2, with 7 positions matching TRBD2. The CDR3 runs 15 residues. J was trimmed by 3 bases and V by 5 bases; bases with no gene match: 6. Germline V lookup: CDR1 MNHNS, CDR2 SASEGT. The CDR3 sequence: CASSTGGLDTGELFF. CDR3 coding DNA: TGTGCCAGCAGTACGGGGGGACTTGACACCGGGGAGCTGTTTTTT.

The chain joins TRBV4-2 to TRBJ2-7; perhaps TRBD2 as D (5 bases). Trimming took off 1 base at V and 1 base at J, with 11 bases between the two ends. This CDR3 has 15 residues. Germline V gives CDR1 LGHNA, CDR2 YNFKEQ. CDR3 sequence (DNA): TGTGCCAGCAGCCAAGGGGATGGAGGATCCTACGAGCAGTACTTC. This sequence encodes CASSQGDGGSYEQYF.

This clone was found a few times. This rearrangement joins TRBV15 to TRBJ2-2; the match to TRBD2 covers 9 bases. Germline V CDR1 and CDR2: LNHNV, YYDKDF (reference sequence). The CDR3 is 15 amino acids. The J segment lost 6 bases and the V segment lost 7 bases, leaving 9 bases of the junction unmatched. The CDR3 DNA is TGTGCCACCAATAATGCAGCGGGAGGTCCCGGGGAGCTGTTTTTT. This translates into CATNNAAGGPGELFF.

This CDR3 reads CASSLAQGYNSPLHF. The CDR3, as DNA: TGTGCCAGCAGCTTAGCCCAGGGTTATAATTCACCCCTCCACTTT. The V call is TRBV7-6, the J call TRBJ1-6; the D gene is possibly TRBD1 (5 bases). The CDR3 spans 15 residues. Germline V gene data show CDR1 as SGHVS and CDR2 as FNYEAQ. V lost 0 bases and J lost 4, with 7 bases in between.

This clone was seen repeatedly, ten times or more. This chain connects TRBV6-1 to TRBJ1-6; unclear D gene. V was clipped by 0 bases and J by 11 bases, with 14 bases between them. CDR1 and CDR2 (germline): MNHNS, SASEGT. The length of the CDR3 is 15 residues. CDR3 bases: TGTGCCAGCAGTGAAGCTAATTACCCCGGGCCACCCCTCCACTTT. The encoded protein is CASSEANYPGPPLHF.